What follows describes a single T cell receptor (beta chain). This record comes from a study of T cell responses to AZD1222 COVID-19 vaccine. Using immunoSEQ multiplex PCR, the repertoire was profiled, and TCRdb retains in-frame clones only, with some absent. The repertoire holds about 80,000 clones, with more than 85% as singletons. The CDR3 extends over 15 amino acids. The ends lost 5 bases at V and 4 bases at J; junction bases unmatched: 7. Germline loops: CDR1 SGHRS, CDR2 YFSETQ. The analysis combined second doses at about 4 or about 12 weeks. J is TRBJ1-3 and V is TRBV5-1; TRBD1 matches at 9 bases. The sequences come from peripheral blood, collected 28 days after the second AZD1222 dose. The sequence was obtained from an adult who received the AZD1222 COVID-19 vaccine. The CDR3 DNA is TGCGCCAGCAGTGTTGGGACAGGGCCGGGAAACACCATATATTTT. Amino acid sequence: CASSVGTGPGNTIYF. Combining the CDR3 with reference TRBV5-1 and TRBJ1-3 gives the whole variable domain KAGVTQTPRYLIKTRGQQVTLSCSPISGHRSVSWYQQTPGQGLQFLFEYFSETQRNKGNFPGRFSGRQFSNSRSEMNVSTLELGDSALYLCASSVGTGPGNTIYFGEGSWLTVV.